This entry lists 14 T cell receptor beta chains sequenced from one sample in a study of blood T cells in healthy people across ages. The authors ran a second PCR of roughly 6 to 12 cycles using a sample-barcoded 5' primer and a J-beta primer mix. MiXCR was run by TCRdb on the 5' RACE reads, yielding one entry per CDR3 protein. The sample holds 800,000 to 1,000,000 distinct CDR3 sequences, roughly 43% seen once. Sequenced input: blood. The receptors derive from a man aged 30 to 39 in good health.

The chain uses TRBV20-1 and TRBJ2-1, with 9 bases lining up with TRBD2. This CDR3 is 14 amino acids long. Germline V gene data show CDR1 as DFQATT and CDR2 as SNEGSKA (reference sequence). V lost 0 bases and J lost 8; bases outside the gene matches: 5. This CDR3 reads CSAREGSGGYEQFF. For the CDR3, the DNA is TGCAGTGCTAGAGAAGGTAGCGGGGGCTATGAGCAGTTCTTC.

This clonotype was seen more than once but under ten times. V and J are TRBV20-1 and TRBJ2-3, with TRBD1 matching over 7 bases. CDR3 length: 13 residues. Per the germline V gene, CDR1 is DFQATT and CDR2 is SNEGSKA (reference sequence). V lost 4 bases and J lost 1; bases outside the gene matches: 2. CDR3 bases: TGCAGTGCTATTCAGGGGGGCACAGATACGCAGTATTTT. It encodes CSAIQGGTDTQYF.

This clonotype occurred a few times. This chain uses TRBV10-3 with TRBJ2-1, with no clear D. From germline, CDR1 is ENHRY and CDR2 SYGVKD. V was pared by 2 bases and J by 3 bases, with 5 bases between. The CDR3 has 13 amino acids. CDR3 in amino acids: CAISEDLYNEQFF. DNA for the CDR3: TGTGCCATCAGTGAGGACCTCTACAATGAGCAGTTCTTC.

This clonotype was recorded only once. The chain joins TRBV6-5 to TRBJ1-5; a weak D match, TRBD1 (6 bases). The length of the CDR3 is 14 residues. Germline CDR1 is MNHEY and CDR2 is SVGAGI. Deletions cut 2 bases from V and 6 bases from J, with 11 bases between. The CDR3 sequence is CASSYTGGIQPQHF. As DNA, the CDR3 is TGTGCCAGCAGTTACACCGGGGGCATTCAGCCCCAGCATTTT.

In this sample, this clonotype turned up a few times. This chain uses TRBV3-1 with TRBJ2-7; tentative D call: TRBD1 (6 bases). The V and J ends lost 6 bases and 5 bases respectively, with 14 bases between them. Germline lookup yields CDR1 LGHDT and CDR2 YNNKEL (reference sequence). The CDR3 is 13 residues long. Here the CDR3 DNA reads TGTGCCAGCAGGGGCCAGGGGATCCACGAGCAGTACTTC. Protein: CASRGQGIHEQYF.

The chain has TRBV21-1 and TRBJ2-2; the listed D gene, TRBD1, was not tested against the DNA. TRBV21-1 is termed a pseudogene. This CDR3 spans 18 amino acids. CDR3 amino acids: CASSKKEPGQHNTGELFF. CDR3 nucleotide sequence: TGTGCCAGCAGCAAAAAGGAGCCGGGACAGCACAACACCGGGGAGCTGTTTTTT.

The chain joins TRBV5-1 to TRBJ2-7; a weak D match, TRBD1 (6 bases). The germline gives CDR1 SGHRS, CDR2 YFSETQ. The CDR3 runs to 16 residues. With 3 bases removed from V and 2 bases from J, the gap between germline ends came to 18 bases. As DNA, the CDR3 is TGCGCCAGCAGCTCCGCAGGGGACCTCCTGACCTACGAGCAGTACTTC. Its translation: CASSSAGDLLTYEQYF.

This clonotype was picked up a small number of times. The genes are TRBV6-2 or TRBV6-3 and TRBJ1-5; 9 bases match TRBD1. The V gene end was trimmed by 10 bases and the J gene end by 1 base; junction bases not matched to a gene: 8. The germline gives CDR1 MNHEY, CDR2 SVGEGT. The CDR3 loop spans 15 amino acids. CDR3 in amino acids: CATRTGVLSNQPQHF. In DNA form, the CDR3 reads TGTGCCACCCGGACAGGGGTGTTGAGCAATCAGCCCCAGCATTTT.

This clonotype appeared a few times. The V and J genes are TRBV29-1 and TRBJ2-7; TRBD1 matches 9 bases. Germline V gives CDR1 SQVTM, CDR2 ANQGSEA. V was clipped by 7 bases and J by 6 bases; unmatched bases: 7. The CDR3 covers 12 residues. CDR3 sequence: CSGGTGSAEQYF. CDR3 sequence (DNA): TGCAGCGGGGGGACAGGGTCGGCCGAGCAGTACTTC.

The rearrangement joins TRBV5-1 to TRBJ2-5; D call uncertain. Germline values: CDR1 SGHRS, CDR2 YFSETQ. This CDR3 is 14 amino acids long. Deletions cut 0 bases from V and 2 bases from J, with 8 bases between. CDR3 sequence (DNA): TGCGCCAGCAGCTTGGAGCCGGCTCAAGAGACCCAGTACTTC. Amino acids: CASSLEPAQETQYF.

This clonotype was seen a handful of times. The genes are TRBV6-1 and TRBJ2-7; D possibly corresponds to TRBD1 (6 bases). Per the germline V gene, CDR1 is MNHNS and CDR2 is SASEGT. V lost 6 bases and J 1 base, leaving 13 bases between the germline ends. The CDR3 sequence is 14 residues long. The CDR3: CASSDVGQSYEQYF. The CDR3 bases are TGTGCCAGCAGCGACGTCGGACAGTCCTACGAGCAGTACTTC.

This clonotype was observed a single time. V is TRBV7-4 and J is TRBJ2-4, with a tentative D call TRBD2 (5 bases). This CDR3 is built from 20 residues. V was clipped by 1 base and J by 0 bases, with 22 bases between them. In germline, CDR1 is SGHVT, CDR2 SQSDAQ. CDR3 DNA sequence: TGTGCCAGCAGCTTAGATTTCCGGCGGGCAGGCGCCATAGCCAAAAACATTCAGTACTTC. This sequence encodes CASSLDFRRAGAIAKNIQYF.

The count of this clonotype is one. V and J are TRBV30 and TRBJ2-5; unclear D gene. V was cut by 2 bases and J by 4 bases, with 8 bases left in between. The germline V gene encodes CDR1 GTSNPN and CDR2 SVGIG (reference sequence). This CDR3 spans 12 amino acids. The CDR3 protein is CAWSPPTETQYF. The CDR3 DNA sequence: TGTGCCTGGAGTCCCCCGACAGAGACCCAGTACTTC.

About this clonotype itself: A much bigger clone sits one base away, suggesting this may be a read error. The chain combines TRBV6-5 with TRBJ2-5; 8 positions agree with TRBD1. This CDR3 spans 16 amino acids. Germline V lookup: CDR1 MNHEY, CDR2 SVGAGI. The CDR3 sequence is CTSSRLVGQGGETQYF. The CDR3 nucleotides are TGTACCAGCAGTCGACTAGTAGGACAGGGAGGAGAGACCCAGTACTTC.